The rows below give T cell receptor beta chains drawn from one sample of a study of control samples from healthy donors and cancer patients. The repertoire was sequenced with immunoSEQ multiplex PCR; TCRdb's copy has only in-frame clones and lacks some. The data contain more than 15,000 clones, around 90% of them singletons. The sample consisted of PBMCs. The receptors shown here come from a woman aged 60 to 75 with head and neck cancer. The CDR3 runs from the conserved cysteine through the conserved F or W. The order of the fields is V gene, J gene, CDR3 protein.

>TRBV28|TRBJ1-3
CASSPDRFGNTIYF
>TRBV10-3|TRBJ1-1
CAIKASVGTEAFF
>TRBV18|TRBJ2-1
CASSPFLAGGDYNEQFF
>TRBV27|TRBJ2-1
CASSLNTANEQFF
>TRBV29-1|TRBJ1-1
CSVSFPGTEAFF
>TRBV2|TRBJ2-1
CASREREAPSSEQFF
>TRBV6-5|TRBJ2-5
CASTPRLGGQETQYF
>TRBV7-6|TRBJ1-4
CASSFSSPGAGGEKLFF
>TRBV19|TRBJ1-5
CASTSQINQPQHF
>TRBV24-1|TRBJ1-2
CATSEAEHYGYTF
>TRBV6-5|TRBJ1-2
CASRASGGGEGYTF
>TRBV6-5|TRBJ1-5
CASSSRQTFQPQHF
>TRBV6-5|TRBJ2-7
CASSYFPSTSYEQYF
>TRBV9|TRBJ2-7
CASSVNPAPNYEQYF
>TRBV11-3|TRBJ2-1
CASSLIGDEDEQFF
>TRBV5-4|TRBJ2-7
CATSFLGQGTYEQYF
>TRBV19|TRBJ2-2
CASSIDRRLGTGELFF
>TRBV7-8|TRBJ2-1
CASSLSGGPNANEQFF
>TRBV27|TRBJ2-1
CASSPGQGAGGYNEQFF
>TRBV9|TRBJ2-1
CASSPGGGSYNEQFF
>TRBV4-2|TRBJ2-1
CASSQDAGVNEQFF
>TRBV15|TRBJ2-3
CATSRDRVPVTDTQYF
>TRBV7-6|TRBJ2-7
CASSLRGRSDYEQYF
>TRBV28|TRBJ1-5
CASSFLGNQPQHF
>TRBV28|TRBJ2-7
CASSPSPYEQYF
>TRBV2|TRBJ1-1
CASTTHSGETEAFF
>TRBV9|TRBJ1-6
CASSRTSPGSPLHF
>TRBV27|TRBJ2-1
CASSLSNSGLASGEQFF
>TRBV4-1|TRBJ2-7
CASSQDFGGTYEQYF
>TRBV19|TRBJ2-2
CASDRGAGELFF
>TRBV7-2|TRBJ1-1
CASSRQGIARTEAFF
>TRBV27|TRBJ2-7
CASSFKGTGGLYEQYF
>TRBV7-8|TRBJ2-1
CASSTTQSGSYNEQFF
>TRBV19|TRBJ2-1
CASSITSGRASEQFF
>TRBV9|TRBJ1-1
CASSARQGMNTEAFF
>TRBV24-1|TRBJ2-3
CATSDPGGADTQYF
>TRBV19|TRBJ1-1
CASSIGALLGTEAFF
>TRBV28|TRBJ1-2
CASRAKQGAAYYGYTF
>TRBV6-6|TRBJ1-5
CASSSGARGSGQGRQPQHF
>TRBV7-9|TRBJ2-1
CASSFVGTGDNEQFF
>TRBV7-9|TRBJ2-5
CASSFGYQETQYF
>TRBV5-1|TRBJ1-1
CASRTGMETEAFF
>TRBV7-9|TRBJ2-5
CASSLLKAPSGRLQETQYF
>TRBV27|TRBJ2-6
CASGLGGSGANVLTF
>TRBV19|TRBJ2-7
CASSPSPFVTQYF
>TRBV27|TRBJ2-7
CASSWGDGTYEQYF
>TRBV28|TRBJ1-1
CASSSPGRPNLNTEAFF
>TRBV5-6|TRBJ2-7
CASSLGGRYEQYF